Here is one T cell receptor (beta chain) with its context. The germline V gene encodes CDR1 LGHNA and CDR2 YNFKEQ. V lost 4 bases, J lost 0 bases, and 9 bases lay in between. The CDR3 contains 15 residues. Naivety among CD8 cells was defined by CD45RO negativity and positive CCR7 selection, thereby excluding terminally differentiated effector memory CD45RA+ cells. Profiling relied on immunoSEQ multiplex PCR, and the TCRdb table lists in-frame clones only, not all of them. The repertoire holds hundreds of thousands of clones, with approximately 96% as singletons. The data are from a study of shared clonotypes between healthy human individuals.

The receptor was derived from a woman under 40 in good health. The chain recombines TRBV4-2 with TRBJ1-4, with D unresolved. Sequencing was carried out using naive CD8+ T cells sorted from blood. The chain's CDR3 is CASSPRTATNEKLFF. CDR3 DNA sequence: TGTGCCAGCAGCCCACGGACTGCAACTAATGAAAAACTGTTTTTT.